These 13 T cell receptor beta chains originate from one sample sequenced in a study of blood T cell repertoires in COVID-19. Sequencing used immunoSEQ multiplex PCR; TCRdb keeps in-frame clones, though not all of them. The table shows approximately 130,000 clones, with approximately 86% occurring only once. Sequencing was performed on peripheral blood. These receptors all stem from a woman in her forties or fifties who had recovered from COVID-19.

With respect to this clone: The same CDR3 is also encoded by other DNA sequences in this sample. V gene TRBV20-1 combines with J gene TRBJ1-3; D not resolved. The germline gives CDR1 DFQATT, CDR2 SNEGSKA (reference sequence). V lost 3 bases to trimming and J lost 4 bases, with 7 bases between them. The CDR3 is 12 residues long. CDR3 in amino acids: CSASTAGNTIYF. CDR3 nucleotide sequence: TGCAGTGCTAGTACTGCCGGAAACACCATATATTTT.

In nucleotides, the CDR3 is TGTGCTAGTGGTTTGAGACAGGGGAGAGCCGGGGAGCTGTTTTTT. Its translation is CASGLRQGRAGELFF. The rearrangement links TRBV12-5 to TRBJ2-2, with 8 bases matching TRBD1. V lost 2 bases, J lost 6 bases, and 5 bases stayed unmatched. Germline lookup yields CDR1 LGHNT and CDR2 FRNRAP. The CDR3 consists of 15 residues.

This chain connects TRBV5-1 to TRBJ2-5, with no clear D. The V end was cut by 4 bases, the J end by 2 bases, with 6 bases between. Germline V gene sequence: CDR1 SGHRS, CDR2 YFSETQ. The CDR3 has 12 residues. CDR3 DNA sequence: TGCGCCAGCAGCCTCCTACAAGAGACCCAGTACTTC. It yields the protein CASSLLQETQYF.

The chain joins TRBV2 to TRBJ2-1; D may be TRBD2 (7 bases). The CDR3 is made up of 15 amino acids. Germline V gene sequence: CDR1 SNHLY, CDR2 FYNNEI. V was clipped by 6 bases and J by 6 bases, with 18 bases between them. This chain's CDR3 is CASRGGPSRGNEQFF. As DNA, the CDR3 is TGTGCCAGCAGGGGGGGGCCCTCGAGGGGCAATGAGCAGTTCTTC. The variable domain in full, completed from reference TRBV2 and TRBJ2-1, reads EPEVTQTPSHQVTQMGQEVILRCVPISNHLYFYWYRQILGQKVEFLVSFYNNEISEKSEIFDDQFSVERPDGSNFTLKIRSTKLEDSAMYFCASRGGPSRGNEQFFGPGTRLTVL.

The J gene is TRBJ1-1, the V gene TRBV6-5; D ambiguous. V was trimmed by 0 bases and J by 11 bases, leaving 16 bases between them. Looked up from germline, CDR1 is MNHEY and CDR2 is SVGAGI. The CDR3 length is 14 residues. The CDR3 region is CASSYSGGPGGAFF. Here the CDR3 DNA reads TGTGCCAGCAGTTACTCGGGCGGGCCTGGAGGGGCTTTCTTT.

The table lists this clone with a few counts. The chain links TRBV30 to TRBJ1-6; weak D call: TRBD1 (5 bases). With 1 base removed from V and 7 bases from J, the gap between germline ends came to 8 bases. The CDR3 is 13 amino acids. The V gene's germline CDR1 is GTSNPN and CDR2 SVGIG (reference sequence). CDR3 amino acids: CAWSEQVNSPLHF. CDR3 coding DNA: TGTGCCTGGAGTGAACAGGTCAATTCACCCCTCCACTTT. The full variable domain, its missing parts supplied by reference TRBV30 and TRBJ1-6, is SQTIHQWPATLVQPVGSPLSLECTVEGTSNPNLYWYRQAAGRGLQLLFYSVGIGQISSEVPQNLSASRPQDRQFILSSKKLLLSDSGFYLCAWSEQVNSPLHFGNGTRLTVT.

The rearrangement links TRBV4-1 to TRBJ1-3, with D maybe TRBD1 (5 bases). CDR1 MGHRA and CDR2 YSYEKL come from the germline V gene. The CDR3 sequence is 16 residues long. V was trimmed by 3 bases and J by 6 bases, leaving 18 bases between them. CDR3 in amino acids: CASSHSWEGTLNTIYF. As DNA, the CDR3 is TGCGCCAGCAGCCACTCGTGGGAGGGGACCTTAAACACCATATATTTT.

The CDR3 DNA reads TGTGCCAGCAGTTCCCGGACAGGCTATGGCTACACCTTC. It encodes CASSSRTGYGYTF. The V and J genes are TRBV6-5 and TRBJ1-2, with 7 nucleotides matching TRBD1. Losses at the gene ends were 4 bases for V and 4 bases for J; bases not matched to a gene: 3. Per germline, CDR1 MNHEY and CDR2 SVGAGI. CDR3 length: 13 residues.

The chain employs TRBV11-3 and TRBJ2-1; 7 nucleotides line up with TRBD1. The CDR3 extends over 15 amino acids. Germline V CDR1 and CDR2: SGHNT, YENEEA. J was trimmed by 12 bases and V by 5 bases; bases with no gene match: 16. DNA for the CDR3: TGTGCCAGCAGCCCAAGGCCTTTAAAGGGGGCGAGGCAGTTCTTC. Translated, it gives CASSPRPLKGARQFF.

The chain recombines TRBV27 with TRBJ2-2; 7 bases are shared with TRBD1. V lost 1 base, J lost 5 bases, and 4 bases stayed unmatched. Germline lookup yields CDR1 MNHEY and CDR2 SMNVEV (reference sequence). The CDR3 consists of 15 residues. The chain's CDR3 is CASSLYRGRTGELFF. CDR3 sequence (DNA): TGTGCCAGCAGTTTATACAGGGGCCGGACCGGGGAGCTGTTTTTT.

The V gene is TRBV15, the J gene TRBJ2-7, with 9 nucleotides matching TRBD1. V lost 0 bases, J lost 2 bases, and 8 bases stayed unmatched. Germline V gene data show CDR1 as LNHNV and CDR2 as YYDKDF (reference sequence). This CDR3 spans 17 amino acids. CDR3 residues: CATSRETGTGNTYEQYF. The CDR3 bases are TGTGCCACCAGCAGAGAAACCGGGACAGGGAACACCTACGAGCAGTACTTC.

The genes are TRBV11-2 and TRBJ2-5; 7 positions agree with TRBD2. The CDR3 sequence is 16 residues long. CDR1 is SGHAT and CDR2 is FQNNGV in the germline V gene. J lost 7 bases, V lost 5 bases, and 16 bases had no gene match. In DNA, the CDR3 is TGTGCCAGCAGCCCCCGGGTAGGGAGGGCCCTGGGGACCCAGTACTTC. Protein sequence: CASSPRVGRALGTQYF.

This clone was seen just once. This chain uses TRBV29-1 with TRBJ1-2, with D possibly matching TRBD1 (5 bases). This CDR3 is 12 amino acids long. The germline V and J ends were trimmed by 6 bases and 4 bases, with 12 bases remaining between them. The V gene's germline CDR1 is SQVTM and CDR2 ANQGSEA. The chain's CDR3 is CSVAGHGYGYTF. CDR3 coding DNA: TGCAGCGTCGCAGGGCACGGCTATGGCTACACCTTC.